This T cell receptor (beta chain) was recovered during a study of PD-L1 blockade in urothelial cancer. Per the germline V gene, CDR1 is LNHDA and CDR2 is SQIVND (reference sequence). The CDR3 contains 15 residues. Between the trimmed V and J ends, which lost 5 bases and 4 bases, there was a span of 12 bases. Profiling relied on immunoSEQ multiplex PCR, and the TCRdb table lists in-frame clones only, not all of them. The sample lists approximately 80,000 clones, around 76% occurring once. The genes are TRBV19 and TRBJ1-6; a weak D match, TRBD1 (6 bases). This TCR was sampled from a man aged 65-85 years with urothelial cancer. The source was PBMCs, collected around atezolizumab (anti-PD-L1) treatment. CDR3 nucleotide sequence: TGTGCCAGTAGTCCAGGGACAAATTATAATTCACCCCTCCACTTT. It specifies CASSPGTNYNSPLHF.